The source of this T cell receptor beta chain is a study of blood T cell repertoires in COVID-19 (dated by TCRdb to between 2020 and 2021). Background on the whole study: Collaborator samples came from the United States, Italy and Spain and covered acute and convalescent phases of COVID-19. The repertoires were released in a freely available public database meant as a resource for research on the immune response to SARS-CoV-2. Where available, HLA class I and class II types were obtained from metadata supplied by the sample provider rather than from assay-based typing. Sample metadata almost always included a de-identified subject ID, COVID-19 status, age in years and sex. Subjects who had been exposed to COVID-19, were actively infected with it, or had recovered from it provided the deeply sampled blood TCRbeta repertoires that made up the dataset. Samples came from the ongoing ImmuneRACE study (first 160 participants) plus 1,254 subjects from 6 global collaborators. The prospective study material was composed of cDNA or gDNA derived from T cells, B-cell-depleted T cells, or PBMCs.

TCRbeta CDR3 regions were amplified from genomic DNA by means of the immunoSEQ Assay, a bias-controlled multiplex PCR. The authors' analysis ran thus. The number of nucleated cells in each sample was estimated by amplification of reference gene primers within the assay. Sequence reads were collapsed and filtered to measure the absolute abundance of every unique TCRbeta CDR3 rearrangement. For each sample, productive Simpson clonality was calculated as the square root of Simpson's diversity index over productive rearrangements. The immuneACCESS repertoire file appears here via TCRdb, limited to in-frame rearrangements. These files lack a portion of the clones; in checked studies, under half of the deficit traces to unresolved V genes, and the cause of the others is not known. The V and J calls and clone size are taken from that table; D and trimming were inferred from the DNA. For this sample there are 250,000 to 300,000 clones; over 85% appear just once. Clones ranked in the top ten supply roughly 11% of the sample.

Ends trimmed: V by 4 bases, J by 4 bases; bases unmatched to a gene: 9. The cysteine opens and the phenylalanine closes a CDR3 of 16 amino acids. The entry retains the CDR3 DNA only, 48 bases that are in frame from base 1. According to the germline V gene, CDR1 reads MGHRA and CDR2 reads YSYEKL. Findings and caveats that apply to the study as a whole: How much clinical and demographic metadata was included differed by source and by participant, and the metadata was provided uncurated.

One collaborating source in Seattle enrolled patients during active infection and followed them longitudinally through the course of disease. Collaborating institutions collected whole blood in K2EDTA tubes following their own protocols. For TCRbeta analysis, collaborators shipped samples in one of three forms: frozen whole blood, isolated PBMCs, or DNA extracted from either of those sample types. A word on this clone: No cognate antigen has been identified for it. No per-base quality is available; no much larger clone lies one base away.

The specimen sequenced was peripheral blood. The rearranged segments are TRBV4-1 and TRBJ2-1; the junction holds 8 bases that match TRBD2. The sequence was collected from a woman aged 30 to 39 with COVID-19, enrolled during active disease. The nucleotide sequence is TGCGCCAGCAGCCCGCGAGCGGGGGAGCATTACAATGAGCAGTTCTTC. This translates into CASSPRAGEHYNEQFF.